Below, 18 T cell receptor beta chains from the same sample are listed, as sequenced in a study of cytomegalovirus exposure and HLA in healthy donors. The PCR contained 60 Vbeta and 13 Jbeta primers. Repertoires were generated with immunoSEQ multiplex PCR, while TCRdb's copy carries only in-frame clones and drops some. The sample shows fewer than 150,000 clones, approximately 76% of them seen only once. Sequencing was done on a sample of PBMCs. These receptor sequences come from a man aged 45-60 years in good health and CMV-seropositive.

The chain is built from TRBV9 and TRBJ2-3; D uncertain. This CDR3 has 14 residues. V was cut by 2 bases and J by 6 bases, with 13 bases left in between. The V gene's germline CDR1 is SGDLS and CDR2 YYNGEE. Written as DNA, the CDR3 is TGTGCCAGCAGCGTTTCCCTAGTACTTGATACGCAGTATTTT. Protein product: CASSVSLVLDTQYF.

As to this clone: This sample also contains other DNA sequences that code for the same CDR3. The J gene is TRBJ2-2, the V gene TRBV9; tentative D call: TRBD2 (5 bases). Germline CDR1 is SGDLS and CDR2 is YYNGEE. The CDR3 covers 14 residues. V lost 3 bases and J 9 bases, leaving 15 bases between the germline ends. The CDR3, as DNA: TGTGCCAGCAGCGGGACGACGGGGTCAAGGGAGCTGTTTTTT. Encoded protein: CASSGTTGSRELFF.

The genes are TRBV5-1 and TRBJ1-3; 9 positions match TRBD1. The CDR3 has 15 amino acids. The V gene end was trimmed by 5 bases and the J gene end by 4 bases; junction bases not matched to a gene: 7. CDR1 is SGHRS and CDR2 is YFSETQ in the germline V gene. The CDR3 loop reads CASSPQGAGGNTIYF. CDR3 coding DNA: TGCGCCAGCAGTCCACAGGGGGCAGGAGGAAACACCATATATTTT.

The gene calls are TRBV27 and TRBJ2-5, with TRBD1 matching 7 bases. The DNA end is a closer match to TRBJ2-7, so the J assignment may be wrong. CDR1 and CDR2 from the germline V gene are MNHEY and SMNVEV (reference sequence). This CDR3 region has 15 residues. CDR3 DNA: TGTGCCAGCAGCATTGGGACAGCCCTTCCTGGCGAGCAGTACTTC. It codes for CASSIGTALPGEQYF.

The chain carries TRBV28 and TRBJ1-5, with 12 positions matching TRBD1. Looked up from germline, CDR1 is MDHEN and CDR2 is SYDVKM. J was trimmed by 6 bases and V by 6 bases; bases with no gene match: 6. This CDR3 has 15 amino acids. Here the CDR3 DNA reads TGTGCCAGCAGCCCTGGGGGACAGGGGGCTCAGCCCCAGCATTTT. It yields the protein CASSPGGQGAQPQHF.

The chain carries TRBV19 and TRBJ2-7, with no clear D. CDR3 length equals 12 residues. V lost 3 bases to trimming and J lost 9 bases, with 12 bases between them. In germline, CDR1 is LNHDA, CDR2 SQIVND (reference sequence). CDR3 sequence reads: CASSMESGRQYF. CDR3 in DNA: TGTGCCAGTAGTATGGAGTCGGGTCGGCAGTACTTC.

This clone has only one observation. The chain combines TRBV6-6 with TRBJ1-2, with D possibly TRBD1 on 6 matching bases. This CDR3 spans 14 amino acids. The V and J ends lost 6 bases and 4 bases respectively, with 15 bases between them. CDR1 is MNHNY and CDR2 is SVGAGI in the germline V gene (reference sequence). The CDR3 DNA reads TGTGCCAGCAGGAACAGGGATCAAAGCTATGGCTACACCTTC. Translating it yields CASRNRDQSYGYTF.

The chain joins TRBV25-1 to TRBJ1-2, with TRBD1 matching 9 bases. V lost 6 bases to trimming and J lost 6 bases; unmatched junction nucleotides: 11. CDR1 is MGHDK and CDR2 is SYGVNS in the germline V gene. The CDR3 consists of 15 residues. DNA for the CDR3: TGTGCCAGCAGGGAGCCGGGACAGGGTCGGGATGGCTACACCTTC. It specifies CASREPGQGRDGYTF.

V gene TRBV7-6 combines with J gene TRBJ2-1; 11 bases align to TRBD2. This CDR3 contains 17 residues. Germline V gives CDR1 SGHVS, CDR2 FNYEAQ. V lost 3 bases and J lost 6; bases outside the gene matches: 10. CDR3 amino acids: CASSFGVAGGPTNEQFF. CDR3 nucleotide sequence: TGTGCCAGCAGCTTCGGGGTAGCGGGGGGGCCTACCAATGAGCAGTTCTTC.

The rearrangement uses TRBV19 and TRBJ2-5; D unclear. The germline V gene encodes CDR1 LNHDA and CDR2 SQIVND (reference sequence). This CDR3 comprises 13 residues. The germline V and J ends were trimmed by 5 bases and 2 bases, with 9 bases remaining between them. CDR3 sequence reads: CASSSGSQETQYF. As DNA, the CDR3 is TGTGCCAGTAGTTCGGGTTCTCAAGAGACCCAGTACTTC.

The chain recombines TRBV6-1 with TRBJ1-5; TRBD1 matches at 7 bases. Germline V gene sequence: CDR1 MNHNS, CDR2 SASEGT. The length of the CDR3 is 14 residues. The ends lost 4 bases at V and 9 bases at J; junction bases unmatched: 9. CDR3 nucleotides: TGTGCCAGCAGTGCGGACAGGACGTTCCGGCCCCAGCATTTT. Translated: CASSADRTFRPQHF.

This clone was recorded once. J is TRBJ2-7 and V is TRBV5-1; unclear D gene. The V end lost 0 bases, the J end lost 3 bases, and 13 bases lay between the germline ends. The germline gives CDR1 SGHRS, CDR2 YFSETQ. The CDR3 covers 15 residues. CDR3 bases: TGCGCCAGCAGCTTGGGGGCGTGGGTGGGCTACGAGCAGTACTTC. Amino acid sequence: CASSLGAWVGYEQYF.

This chain connects TRBV15 to TRBJ1-1; TRBD1 matches at 7 bases. Losses at the gene ends were 3 bases for V and 3 bases for J; bases not matched to a gene: 7. The CDR3 length is 15 residues. Germline V lookup: CDR1 LNHNV, CDR2 YYDKDF (reference sequence). The CDR3 nucleotides are TGTGCCACCAGCAGCTCAGACAGGGATGACACTGAAGCTTTCTTT. Translating gives CATSSSDRDDTEAFF.

The chain combines TRBV25-1 with TRBJ2-2; possible D gene TRBD1, 6 bases. The CDR3 contains 16 residues. Germline CDR1 and CDR2: MGHDK and SYGVNS. The V end lost 7 bases, the J end lost 2 bases, and 17 bases lay between the germline ends. The CDR3 region has the DNA TGTGCCAGCACCACCAGGGGACCTGGAAACACCGGGGAGCTGTTTTTT. Translation: CASTTRGPGNTGELFF. The complete variable domain, with remaining parts taken from reference TRBV25-1 and TRBJ2-2, reads EADIYQTPRYLVIGTGKKITLECSQTMGHDKMYWYQQDPGMELHLIHYSYGVNSTEKGDLSSESTVSRIRTEHFPLTLESARPSHTSQYLCASTTRGPGNTGELFFGEGSRLTVL.

J is TRBJ2-3 and V is TRBV9, with D perhaps matching TRBD1 (6 bases). The V gene lost 3 bases and the J gene lost 2 bases, with 16 bases spanning the gap. Germline V gene lookup returns CDR1 SGDLS and CDR2 YYNGEE. This CDR3 spans 16 amino acids. The CDR3: CASSAGPGHHTDTQYF. The CDR3 coding sequence is TGTGCCAGCAGCGCTGGACCGGGACACCACACAGATACGCAGTATTTT.

The chain links TRBV4-3 to TRBJ1-2; the D is unclear. CDR1 LGHNA and CDR2 YSLEER come from the germline V gene. This CDR3 spans 14 amino acids. V was clipped by 0 bases and J by 8 bases, with 13 bases between them. In nucleotides, the CDR3 is TGCGCCAGCAGCCAAGACTCCCGGGATCGGGGCTACACCTTC. It is translated as CASSQDSRDRGYTF.

This rearrangement joins TRBV23-1 to TRBJ1-1, with D possibly matching TRBD1 (5 bases). Being an ORF, TRBV23-1 has a function that is uncertain. CDR3 size: 15 residues. Trimming cost V 7 bases and J 0 bases, with 15 bases left between them. CDR3 nucleotide sequence: TGCGCCAGCACCCAACCCAGACAGATGAACACTGAAGCTTTCTTT. Residues: CASTQPRQMNTEAFF.

The genes are TRBV18 and TRBJ1-2, with D perhaps TRBD1 (5 bases). The CDR3 runs to 13 residues. The V and J ends lost 2 bases and 8 bases respectively, with 12 bases between them. CDR1 and CDR2 (germline): KGHSH, LQKENI. The DNA for the CDR3 is TGTGCCAGCTCACCATCAGGGCGGCGCGGCTACACCTTC. It encodes CASSPSGRRGYTF.